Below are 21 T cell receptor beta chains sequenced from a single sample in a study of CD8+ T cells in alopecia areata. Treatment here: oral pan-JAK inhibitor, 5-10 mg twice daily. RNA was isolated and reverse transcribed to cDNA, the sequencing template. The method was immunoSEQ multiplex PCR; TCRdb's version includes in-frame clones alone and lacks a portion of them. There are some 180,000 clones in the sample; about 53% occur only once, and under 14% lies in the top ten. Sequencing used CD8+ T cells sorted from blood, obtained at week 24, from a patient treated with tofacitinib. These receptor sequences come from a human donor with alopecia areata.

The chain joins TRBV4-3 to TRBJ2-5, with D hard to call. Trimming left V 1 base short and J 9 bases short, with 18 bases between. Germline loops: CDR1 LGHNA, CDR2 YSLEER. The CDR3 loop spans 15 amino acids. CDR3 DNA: TGCGCCAGCAGCCAAGGGATCGAAGGCGGTTCGGCCCAGTACTTC. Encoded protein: CASSQGIEGGSAQYF.

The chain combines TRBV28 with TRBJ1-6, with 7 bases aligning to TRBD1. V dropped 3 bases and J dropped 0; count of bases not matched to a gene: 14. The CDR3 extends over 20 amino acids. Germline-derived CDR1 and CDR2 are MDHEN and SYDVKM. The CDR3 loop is CASSFSRQGVTSSYNSPLHF. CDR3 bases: TGTGCCAGCAGTTTTTCCAGACAGGGTGTAACGAGCTCCTATAATTCACCCCTCCACTTT.

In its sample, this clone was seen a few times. The CDR3 region is CASTSRDRKYNEQFF. CDR3 coding DNA: TGTGCCAGCACCTCCCGGGACAGAAAATACAATGAGCAGTTCTTC. The chain employs TRBV27 and TRBJ2-1, with 7 bases lining up with TRBD1. This CDR3 is 15 amino acids long. Germline-derived CDR1 and CDR2 are MNHEY and SMNVEV (reference sequence). V trimming: 7 bases; J trimming: 4 bases; junction bases outside the gene matches: 10.

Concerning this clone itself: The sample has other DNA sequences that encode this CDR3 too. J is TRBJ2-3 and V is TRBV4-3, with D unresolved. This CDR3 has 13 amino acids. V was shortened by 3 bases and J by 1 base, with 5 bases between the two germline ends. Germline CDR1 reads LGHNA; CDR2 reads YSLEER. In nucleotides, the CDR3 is TGCGCCAGCAGCCAGGACCGCACAGATACGCAGTATTTT. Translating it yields CASSQDRTDTQYF.

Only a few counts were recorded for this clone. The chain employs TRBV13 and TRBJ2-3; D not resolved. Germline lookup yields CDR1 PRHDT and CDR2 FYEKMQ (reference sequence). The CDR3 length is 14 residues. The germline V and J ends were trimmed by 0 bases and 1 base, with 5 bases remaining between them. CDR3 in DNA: TGTGCCAGCAGCTTAGGTTACGGCACAGATACGCAGTATTTT. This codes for CASSLGYGTDTQYF. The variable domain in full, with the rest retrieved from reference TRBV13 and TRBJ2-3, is AAGVIQSPRHLIKEKRETATLKCYPIPRHDTVYWYQQGPGQDPQFLISFYEKMQSDKGSIPDRFSAQQFSDYHSELNMSSLELGDSALYFCASSLGYGTDTQYFGPGTRLTVL.

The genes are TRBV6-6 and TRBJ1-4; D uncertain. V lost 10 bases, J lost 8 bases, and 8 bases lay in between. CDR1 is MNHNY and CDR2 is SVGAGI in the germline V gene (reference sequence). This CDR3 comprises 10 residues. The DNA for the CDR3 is TGTGCCACCTACCTAGAAAAACTGTTTTTT. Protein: CATYLEKLFF.

CDR3 sequence: CASSLWGDTEAFF. The CDR3 DNA reads as TGTGCCAGCAGCTTATGGGGGGACACTGAAGCTTTCTTT. The chain carries TRBV7-3 and TRBJ1-1; possible D gene TRBD1, 5 bases. The CDR3 is 13 residues long. V lost 2 bases and J 3 bases, leaving 7 bases between the germline ends. Germline CDR1 SGHTA, CDR2 FQGTGA.

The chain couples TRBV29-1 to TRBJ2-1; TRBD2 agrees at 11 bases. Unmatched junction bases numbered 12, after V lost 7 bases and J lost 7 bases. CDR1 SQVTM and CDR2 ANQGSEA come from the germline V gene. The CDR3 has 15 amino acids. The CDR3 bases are TGCAGCGCCCTAGGTAGCGGGGGGGCGAGGAATGAGCAGTTCTTC. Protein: CSALGSGGARNEQFF.

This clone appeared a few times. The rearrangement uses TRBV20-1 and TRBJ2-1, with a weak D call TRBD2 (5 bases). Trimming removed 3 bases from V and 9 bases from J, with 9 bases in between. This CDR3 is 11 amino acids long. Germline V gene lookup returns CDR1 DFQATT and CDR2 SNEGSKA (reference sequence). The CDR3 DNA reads TGCAGTGCTAGTACTAGTAGTGAGCAGTTCTTC. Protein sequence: CSASTSSEQFF.

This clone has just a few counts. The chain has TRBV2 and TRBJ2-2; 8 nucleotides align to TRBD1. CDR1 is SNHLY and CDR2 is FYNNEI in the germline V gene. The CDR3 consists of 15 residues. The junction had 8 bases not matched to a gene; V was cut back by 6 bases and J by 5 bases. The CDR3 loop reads CASSPLDRVTGELFF. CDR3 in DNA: TGTGCCAGCAGCCCGTTGGACAGGGTGACCGGGGAGCTGTTTTTT.

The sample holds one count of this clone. The DNA of the CDR3 is TGTGCCAGCACCTCCGGACAGGGTTCTAACTATGGCTACACCTTC. This codes for CASTSGQGSNYGYTF. The chain uses TRBV9 and TRBJ1-2; 8 nucleotides match TRBD1. Germline CDR1 SGDLS, CDR2 YYNGEE. The V gene end was trimmed by 6 bases and the J gene end by 0 bases; junction bases not matched to a gene: 7. This CDR3 comprises 15 residues.

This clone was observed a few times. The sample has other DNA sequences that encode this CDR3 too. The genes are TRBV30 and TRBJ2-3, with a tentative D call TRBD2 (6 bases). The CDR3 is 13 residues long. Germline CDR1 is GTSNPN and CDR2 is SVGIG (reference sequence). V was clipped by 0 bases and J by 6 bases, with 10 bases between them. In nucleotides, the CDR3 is TGTGCCTGGAGTGTACTAGCCGGGGATACGCAGTATTTT. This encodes CAWSVLAGDTQYF.

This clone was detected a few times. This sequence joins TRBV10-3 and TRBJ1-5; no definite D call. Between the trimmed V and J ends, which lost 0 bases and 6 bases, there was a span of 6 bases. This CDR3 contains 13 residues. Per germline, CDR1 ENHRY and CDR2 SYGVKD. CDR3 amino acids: CAISESGAQPQHF. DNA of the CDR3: TGTGCCATCAGTGAGTCGGGAGCTCAGCCCCAGCATTTT.

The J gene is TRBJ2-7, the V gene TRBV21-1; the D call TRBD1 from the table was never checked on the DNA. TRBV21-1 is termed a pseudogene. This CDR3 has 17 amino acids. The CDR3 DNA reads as TGTGCCAGCAGCAAAGCGAGAGGGGGCGCCGAATCCTACGAGCAGTACTTC. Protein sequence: CASSKARGGAESYEQYF.

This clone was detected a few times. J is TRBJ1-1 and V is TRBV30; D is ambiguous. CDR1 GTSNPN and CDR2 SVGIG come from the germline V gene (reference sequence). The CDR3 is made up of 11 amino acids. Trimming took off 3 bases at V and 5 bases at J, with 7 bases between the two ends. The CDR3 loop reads CAWRGYTEAFF. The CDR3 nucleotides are TGTGCCTGGAGGGGTTATACTGAAGCTTTCTTT.

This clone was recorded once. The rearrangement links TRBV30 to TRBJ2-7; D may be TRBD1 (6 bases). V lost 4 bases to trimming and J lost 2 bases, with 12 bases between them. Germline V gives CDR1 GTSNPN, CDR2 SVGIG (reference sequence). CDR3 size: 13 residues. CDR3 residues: CAWTDSNTYEQYF. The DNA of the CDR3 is TGTGCCTGGACGGACAGCAATACCTACGAGCAGTACTTC.

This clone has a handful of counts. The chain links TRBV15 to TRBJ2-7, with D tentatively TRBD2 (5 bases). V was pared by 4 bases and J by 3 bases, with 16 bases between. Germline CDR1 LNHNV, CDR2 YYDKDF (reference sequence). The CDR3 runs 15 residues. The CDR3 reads CATSTGGSGFYEQYF. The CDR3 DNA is TGTGCCACCAGCACCGGAGGTTCGGGGTTCTACGAGCAGTACTTC.

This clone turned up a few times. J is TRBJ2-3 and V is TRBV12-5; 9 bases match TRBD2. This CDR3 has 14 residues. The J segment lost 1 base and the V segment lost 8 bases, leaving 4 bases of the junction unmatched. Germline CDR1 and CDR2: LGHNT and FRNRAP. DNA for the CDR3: TGTGCTAGTCTAAGACTAGCGGGCACAGATACGCAGTATTTT. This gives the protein CASLRLAGTDTQYF.

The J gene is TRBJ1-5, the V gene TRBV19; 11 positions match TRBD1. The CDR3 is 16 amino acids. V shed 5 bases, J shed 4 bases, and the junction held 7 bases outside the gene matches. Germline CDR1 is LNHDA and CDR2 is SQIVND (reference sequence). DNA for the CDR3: TGTGCCAGTAGTCCCCGGGACAGGGGGTCGAATCAGCCCCAGCATTTT. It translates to CASSPRDRGSNQPQHF. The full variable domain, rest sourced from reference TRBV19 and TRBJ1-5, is DGGITQSPKYLFRKEGQNVTLSCEQNLNHDAMYWYRQDPGQGLRLIYYSQIVNDFQKGDIAEGYSVSREKKESFPLTVTSAQKNPTAFYLCASSPRDRGSNQPQHFGDGTRLSIL.

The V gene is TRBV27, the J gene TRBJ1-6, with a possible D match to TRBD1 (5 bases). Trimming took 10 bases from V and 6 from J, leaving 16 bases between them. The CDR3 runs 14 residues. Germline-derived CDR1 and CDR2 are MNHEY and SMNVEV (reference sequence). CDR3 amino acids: CATRGVISNSPLHF. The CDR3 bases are TGTGCCACCCGGGGGGTGATAAGTAATTCACCCCTCCACTTT.

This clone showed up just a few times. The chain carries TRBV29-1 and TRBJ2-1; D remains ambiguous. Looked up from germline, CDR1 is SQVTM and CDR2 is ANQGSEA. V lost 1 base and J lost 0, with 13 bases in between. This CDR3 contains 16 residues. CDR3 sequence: CSVEGSPFSSYNEQFF. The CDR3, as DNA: TGCAGCGTTGAAGGGTCTCCCTTTAGCTCCTACAATGAGCAGTTCTTC.